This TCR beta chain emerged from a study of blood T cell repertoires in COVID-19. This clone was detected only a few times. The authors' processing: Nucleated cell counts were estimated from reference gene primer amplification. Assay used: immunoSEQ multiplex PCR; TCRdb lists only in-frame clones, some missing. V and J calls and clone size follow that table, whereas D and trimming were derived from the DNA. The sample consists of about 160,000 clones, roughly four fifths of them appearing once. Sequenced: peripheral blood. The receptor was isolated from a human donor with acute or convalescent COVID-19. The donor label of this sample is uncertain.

CDR3 amino acids: CASRTTPGQGNSPLHF. As DNA, the CDR3 is TGTGCCAGCAGGACAACCCCCGGACAGGGGAATTCACCCCTCCACTTT. The rearrangement joins TRBV7-2 to TRBJ1-6, with 9 positions matching TRBD1. There are 16 residues in the CDR3. The V and J ends lost 6 bases and 7 bases, in that order; junction bases with no gene match: 10. Germline CDR1 SGHTA, CDR2 FQGNSA. The complete variable domain, with remaining parts taken from reference TRBV7-2 and TRBJ1-6, reads GAGVSQSPSNKVTEKGKDVELRCDPISGHTALYWYRQSLGQGLEFLIYFQGNSAPDKSGLPSDRFSAERTGGSVSTLTIQRTQQEDSAVYLCASRTTPGQGNSPLHFGNGTRLTVT.